This T cell receptor (beta chain) was recovered during a study of T cell repertoires in cytomegalovirus infection. Study overall: Carrying CMV and the relevant HLA type showed in public TCR beta signatures. General study results and limits: Predominance within the ex vivo response was attributable to HLA-C-restricted CMV-specific TCR beta clonotypes. Carriers of CMV plus the relevant HLA were identified by cumulative public TCR beta family frequency.

This clonotype appeared a few times. Its specificity is unknown. The CDR3 is made up of 14 amino acids. V gave up 4 bases and J gave up 3 bases, with 10 bases separating them. Germline V gene sequence: CDR1 SEHNR, CDR2 FQNEAQ (reference sequence). TCRdb recomputed calls from the reads with MiXCR, one row per CDR3 protein. The repertoire holds a few hundred thousand distinct CDR3 sequences, with 15% to 20% as singletons. This sequence originates from a human donor in good health (CMV status not recorded). Some clones in this sample may be carry-over from other donors' samples. The chain combines TRBV7-9 with TRBJ2-1; D not resolved. Sequencing input: CD8+ T cells from PBMCs. DNA for the CDR3: TGTGCCAGCAGCTCGCCTGGCCACTACAATGAGCAGTTCTTC. Its translation is CASSSPGHYNEQFF.